The rows below give T cell receptor beta chains drawn from one sample of a study of shared clonotypes between healthy human individuals. The repertoire was sequenced with immunoSEQ multiplex PCR; TCRdb's copy has only in-frame clones and lacks some. The sample has millions of clones, approximately 95% seen once. The specimen sequenced was naive CD4+ T cells sorted from blood. The origin of the receptors is a man younger than 35 in good health. Both conserved end residues are part of each CDR3. Clone size is shown for a subset of rows, as once, few, many or a class of expanded clone.

>-|TRBJ2-1|TRBV5-4
CASSPPSSGAYNEQFF
>-|TRBJ1-4|TRBV5-1
CASSGTGGLSNEKLFF
>-|TRBJ2-7|TRBV10-2
CASSQGANEQYF
>-|TRBJ2-7|TRBV5-1
CASSSLVQGSYEQYF
>-|TRBJ2-6|TRBV27
CASSNRGGSGANVLTF
>-|TRBJ2-3|TRBV5-1
CASSTGTSTDTQYF
>-|TRBJ2-1|TRBV7-9
CASSLGQVLMEQFF
>-|TRBJ1-4|TRBV15
CATSRDRGEGEKLFF
>-|TRBJ2-7|TRBV30
CAWTRGGEQYF
>-|TRBJ2-7|TRBV7-2
CASSQGTSGSYEQYF
>-|TRBJ2-7|TRBV7-2
CASSLARGGSYEQYF
>-|TRBJ2-2|TRBV5-1
CASSASWGAFDTGELFF
>once|TRBJ1-4|TRBV25-1
CASSETGGPTNEKLFF
>-|TRBJ2-3|TRBV6-1
CASSEGLAGGTDTQYF
>once|TRBJ1-1|TRBV7-8
CASSLSGWMNTEAFF
>once|TRBJ1-1|TRBV7-9
CASSLDGQSTEAFF
>-|TRBJ2-3|TRBV7-2
CASSSTSMGRRTSTDTQYF
>-|TRBJ1-2|TRBV6-4
CASRGDSYGYTF
>-|TRBJ2-3|TRBV5-1
CASSLSFSRGLNTDTQYF
>-|TRBJ1-2|TRBV11-1
CASSGRTGGGYTF
>-|TRBJ2-3|TRBV4-1
CASSQVGQSTDTQYF
>-|TRBJ2-7|TRBV5-1
CASSLDGPGGQDF
>-|TRBJ2-1|TRBV7-3
CASSLAGTSGVEQFF
>-|TRBJ1-1|TRBV6-5
CASSRGLGDTEAFF
>-|TRBJ2-7|TRBV4-3
CASGPAVSSYEQYF
>-|TRBJ2-4|TRBV21-1
CATPLPTQNIQYF
>once|TRBJ1-2|TRBV7-8
CASAPGGSLGAVNGYTF